This paragraph covers one TCR beta chain sequence. These data are taken from a study of blood T cell repertoires in COVID-19. Study context: Sites in the United States, Italy and Spain provided acute and convalescent COVID-19 samples.

Per the authors' pipeline: Estimation of nucleated cell counts was performed using reference gene primer amplification. Assay used: immunoSEQ multiplex PCR; TCRdb lists only in-frame clones, some missing. V and J calls and clone size are given by that table; D and trimming were obtained from the DNA. The sample records 35,000 to 45,000 clones, 88% being singletons. Sequencing was performed on peripheral blood. The receptor was isolated from a human donor in a cohort sampled during active COVID-19.

Here the CDR3 reads CASTLGSGAQYF. The CDR3 coding sequence is TGTGCCAGCACCTTAGGATCGGGGGCCCAGTACTTC. This sequence joins TRBV28 and TRBJ2-5; perhaps TRBD2 as D (6 bases). The germline V and J ends were trimmed by 7 bases and 9 bases, with 15 bases remaining between them. Germline CDR1 reads MDHEN; CDR2 reads SYDVKM. This CDR3 has 12 amino acids.